These 11 T cell receptor beta chains were sequenced from one sample in a study of blood T cells in healthy people across ages (dated by TCRdb to between 2015 and 2017). The receptor library was made with 5' RACE. TCRdb records Illumina HiSeq 2500 as the sequencer. A second 7 to 11 cycle PCR used a sample-barcoded 5' primer and a J-beta primer mix. The public reads were reanalyzed by TCRdb: fastp trimming at Q25, MiXCR alignment, in-frame beta chains only. Each CDR3 protein gets just one entry, which takes the most common genes and DNA from the rows behind it. The sample table records over a million distinct CDR3 sequences; 35% to 50% of these occur just once. The leading ten clones occupy under 20% of the sample. Material for sequencing was blood. The origin of the receptors is a woman aged 55-69 years in good health.

This clonotype was counted only a few times. CDR3 nucleotides: TGCGCCAGCAGCTTGGCGCAGCAACCGTATGGCTACACCTTC. Its translation: CASSLAQQPYGYTF. The chain uses TRBV5-1 and TRBJ1-2; no reliable D call. The length of the CDR3 is 14 residues. V was pared by 0 bases and J by 5 bases, with 11 bases between. Germline lookup yields CDR1 SGHRS and CDR2 YFSETQ.

V gene TRBV7-8 combines with J gene TRBJ2-3; 12 nucleotides line up with TRBD2. The V gene end was trimmed by 4 bases and the J gene end by 4 bases; junction bases not matched to a gene: 3. The CDR3 length is 15 residues. Germline V gene lookup returns CDR1 SGHVS and CDR2 FQNEAQ. CDR3 in amino acids: CASSWTSGTADTQYF. CDR3 DNA: TGTGCCAGCAGCTGGACTAGCGGGACGGCAGATACGCAGTATTTT.

The chain uses TRBV6-5 and TRBJ2-1; 7 bases are a match to TRBD2. This CDR3 comprises 15 residues. With 2 bases clipped from V and 4 bases from J, the junction kept 5 bases outside the gene matches. Per the germline V gene, CDR1 is MNHEY and CDR2 is SVGAGI. DNA of the CDR3: TGTGCCAGCAGTTACGAGACGGGGGGATACAATGAGCAGTTCTTC. Translating it yields CASSYETGGYNEQFF.

Notes on this clonotype: A junction end diverges from the germline sequence, so it may reflect a read error. V is TRBV30 and J is TRBJ2-3; perhaps TRBD1 as D (5 bases). This CDR3 contains 13 residues. In germline, CDR1 is GTSNPN, CDR2 SVGIG (reference sequence). The CDR3 spells CARSGAATDTQYF. The CDR3 DNA follows: TGTGCCCGGAGTGGGGCAGCGACAGATACGCAGTATTTT.

A single count supports this clonotype. The CDR3 region has the DNA TGTGCCAGCAGCTACATAGCGGGAGATGAGCAGTTCTTC. It yields the protein CASSYIAGDEQFF. The chain carries TRBV7-6 and TRBJ2-1, with 9 bases aligning to TRBD2. The CDR3 contains 13 residues. The J segment lost 8 bases and the V segment lost 4 bases, leaving 3 bases of the junction unmatched. The V gene's germline CDR1 is SGHVS and CDR2 FNYEAQ. The whole variable domain, filled in from reference TRBV7-6 and TRBJ2-1, reads GAGVSQSPRYKVTKRGQDVALRCDPISGHVSLYWYRQALGQGPEFLTYFNYEAQQDKSGLPNDRFSAERPEGSISTLTIQRTEQRDSAMYRCASSYIAGDEQFFGPGTRLTVL.

The sample holds one count of this clonotype. V is TRBV6-5 and J is TRBJ2-1, with 7 bases that match TRBD2. The CDR3 is made up of 14 amino acids. The germline V gene has CDR1 MNHEY and CDR2 SVGAGI. The V segment lost 2 bases and the J segment 5 bases; nucleotides outside the gene matches: 3. The CDR3 sequence is CASSYRGDHNEQFF. CDR3 bases: TGTGCCAGCAGTTACCGGGGGGACCACAATGAGCAGTTCTTC.

Notes on this clonotype: A read error may be the cause here, since a much bigger clone is one base away. The chain joins TRBV29-1 to TRBJ2-1, with unresolved D. The CDR3 contains 17 residues. Germline V lookup: CDR1 SQVTM, CDR2 ANQGSEA. The CDR3 is CSVEDPIGERAYNKQFF. In DNA, the CDR3 is TGCAGCGTTGAAGATCCGATTGGGGAACGGGCCTACAATAAGCAGTTCTTC.

The gene calls are TRBV15 and TRBJ1-6, with D hard to call. Germline CDR1 is LNHNV and CDR2 is YYDKDF (reference sequence). This CDR3 contains 13 residues. Trimming stripped 1 base from V and 6 bases from J, with 4 bases between. In DNA form, the CDR3 reads TGTGCCACCAGCAGAGGGAGTAATTCACCCCTCCACTTT. Its protein product is CATSRGSNSPLHF.

The chain uses TRBV7-8 and TRBJ2-2; D perhaps matches TRBD1 (5 bases). Germline CDR1 reads SGHVS; CDR2 reads FQNEAQ. V was cut by 6 bases and J by 9 bases, with 14 bases left in between. The CDR3 has 13 residues. The CDR3 here is CASSSRVVRELFF. The CDR3 DNA sequence: TGTGCCAGCAGTTCCAGGGTAGTACGGGAGCTGTTTTTT.

This rearrangement joins TRBV5-1 to TRBJ1-1; D is perhaps TRBD1 (5 bases). This CDR3 is built from 15 residues. Germline CDR1 and CDR2: SGHRS and YFSETQ. V was pared by 4 bases and J by 11 bases, with 24 bases between. The CDR3 nucleotides are TGCGCCAGCAGCGATTCTGGGGGGAGTTCCTATCGCGCTTTCTTT. Translating it yields CASSDSGGSSYRAFF.

V gene TRBV11-2 combines with J gene TRBJ2-3; D gene uncertain. V was trimmed by 3 bases and J by 1 base, leaving 11 bases between them. CDR3 length: 15 residues. Germline CDR1 is SGHAT and CDR2 is FQNNGV. CDR3 sequence (DNA): TGTGCCAGCAGCTTCCTCTTAGGAGGCACAGATACGCAGTATTTT. It translates to CASSFLLGGTDTQYF.